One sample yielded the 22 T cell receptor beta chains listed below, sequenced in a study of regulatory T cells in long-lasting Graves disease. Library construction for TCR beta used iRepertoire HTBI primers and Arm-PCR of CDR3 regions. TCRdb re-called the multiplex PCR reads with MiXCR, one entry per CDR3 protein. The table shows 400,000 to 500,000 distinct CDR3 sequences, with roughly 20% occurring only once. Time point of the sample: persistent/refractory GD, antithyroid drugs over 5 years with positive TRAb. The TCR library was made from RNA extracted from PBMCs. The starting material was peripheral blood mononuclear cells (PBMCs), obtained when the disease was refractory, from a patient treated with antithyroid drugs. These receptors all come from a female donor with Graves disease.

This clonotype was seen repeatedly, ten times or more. The CDR3 DNA sequence: TGTGCCAGCAGCCTCCTTCCTGCTTTCTTT. This sequence encodes CASSLLPAFF. The rearrangement uses TRBV27 and TRBJ1-1; D uncertain. CDR3 length: 10 residues. Per the germline V gene, CDR1 is MNHEY and CDR2 is SMNVEV (reference sequence). Trimming removed 6 bases from V and 11 bases from J, with 10 bases in between.

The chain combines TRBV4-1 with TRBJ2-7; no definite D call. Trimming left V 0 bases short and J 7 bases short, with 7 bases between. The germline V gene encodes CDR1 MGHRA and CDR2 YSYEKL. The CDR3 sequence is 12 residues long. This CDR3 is CASSQEGREQYF. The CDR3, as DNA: TGCGCCAGCAGCCAAGAAGGAAGGGAGCAGTACTTC.

The CDR3 DNA follows: TGTGCCAGCAACCTAGGGGTGGGGGGTGGGACCCAGTACTTC. Protein sequence: CASNLGVGGGTQYF. V and J are TRBV12-3 or TRBV12-4 and TRBJ2-5; weak D call: TRBD2 (6 bases). Deletions cut 7 bases from V and 7 bases from J, with 19 bases between. The CDR3 covers 14 residues.

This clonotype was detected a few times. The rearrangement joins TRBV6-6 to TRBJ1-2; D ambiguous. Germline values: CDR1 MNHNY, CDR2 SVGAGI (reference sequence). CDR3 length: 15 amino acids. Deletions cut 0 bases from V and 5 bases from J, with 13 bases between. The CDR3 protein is CASSYSSSLRYGYTF. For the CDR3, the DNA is TGTGCCAGCAGTTACTCGAGCAGCCTTCGATATGGCTACACCTTC.

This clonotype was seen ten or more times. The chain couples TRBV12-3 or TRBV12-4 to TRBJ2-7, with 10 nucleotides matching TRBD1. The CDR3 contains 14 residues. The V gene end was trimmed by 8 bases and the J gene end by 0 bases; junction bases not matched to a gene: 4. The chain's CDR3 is CASFRQGASYEQYF. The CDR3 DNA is TGTGCCAGCTTCCGACAGGGGGCCTCCTACGAGCAGTACTTC.

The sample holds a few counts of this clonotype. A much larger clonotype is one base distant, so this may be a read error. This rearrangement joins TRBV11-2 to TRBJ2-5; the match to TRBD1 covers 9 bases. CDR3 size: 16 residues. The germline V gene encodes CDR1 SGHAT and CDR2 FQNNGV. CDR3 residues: CASSPRDRATQEIQYF. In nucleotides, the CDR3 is TGTGCCAGCAGCCCCCGGGACAGGGCCACCCAAGAGATCCAGTACTTC.

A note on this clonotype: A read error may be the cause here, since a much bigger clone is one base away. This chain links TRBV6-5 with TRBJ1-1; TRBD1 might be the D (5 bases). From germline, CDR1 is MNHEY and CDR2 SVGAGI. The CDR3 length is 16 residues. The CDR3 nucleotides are TGTGCCGGCAGTTACTATACGACAGACATGAACACTGAAGCTTTCTTT. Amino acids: CAGSYYTTDMNTEAFF.

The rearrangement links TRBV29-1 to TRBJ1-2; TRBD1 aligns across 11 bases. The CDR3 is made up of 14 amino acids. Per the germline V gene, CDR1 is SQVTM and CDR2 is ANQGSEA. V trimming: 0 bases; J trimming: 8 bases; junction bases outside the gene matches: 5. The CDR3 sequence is CSVEDGQGARGYTF. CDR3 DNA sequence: TGCAGCGTTGAAGACGGACAGGGGGCTCGGGGCTACACCTTC. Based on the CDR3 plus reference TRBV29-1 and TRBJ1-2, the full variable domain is SAVISQKPSRDICQRGTSLTIQCQVDSQVTMMFWYRQQPGQSLTLIATANQGSEATYESGFVIDKFPISRPNLTFSTLTVSNMSPEDSSIYLCSVEDGQGARGYTFGSGTRLTVV.

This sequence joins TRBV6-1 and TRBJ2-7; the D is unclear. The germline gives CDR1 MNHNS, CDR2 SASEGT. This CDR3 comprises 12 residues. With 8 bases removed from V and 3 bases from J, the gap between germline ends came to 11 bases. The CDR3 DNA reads TGTGCCAGCCGGCAGGAGTACTACGAGCAGTACTTC. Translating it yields CASRQEYYEQYF.

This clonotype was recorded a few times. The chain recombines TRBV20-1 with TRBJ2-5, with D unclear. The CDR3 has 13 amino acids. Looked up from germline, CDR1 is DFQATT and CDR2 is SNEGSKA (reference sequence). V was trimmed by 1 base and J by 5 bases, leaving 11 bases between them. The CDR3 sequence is CSARALGLETQYF. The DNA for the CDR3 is TGCAGTGCTAGAGCGTTAGGTCTGGAGACCCAGTACTTC.

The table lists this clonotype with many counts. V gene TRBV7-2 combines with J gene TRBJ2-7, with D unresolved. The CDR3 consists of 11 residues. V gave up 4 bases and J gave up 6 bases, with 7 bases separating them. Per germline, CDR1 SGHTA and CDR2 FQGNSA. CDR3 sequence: CASSSLFEQYF. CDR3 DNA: TGTGCCAGCAGCTCACTTTTCGAGCAGTACTTC.

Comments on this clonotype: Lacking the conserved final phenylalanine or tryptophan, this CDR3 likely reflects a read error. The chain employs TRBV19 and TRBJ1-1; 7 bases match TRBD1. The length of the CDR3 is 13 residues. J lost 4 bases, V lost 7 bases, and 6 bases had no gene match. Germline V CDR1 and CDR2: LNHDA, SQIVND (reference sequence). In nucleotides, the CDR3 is TGTGCCAGTACTACAGGGGCGAGCACTGAAGCTTTCATT. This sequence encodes CASTTGASTEAFI.

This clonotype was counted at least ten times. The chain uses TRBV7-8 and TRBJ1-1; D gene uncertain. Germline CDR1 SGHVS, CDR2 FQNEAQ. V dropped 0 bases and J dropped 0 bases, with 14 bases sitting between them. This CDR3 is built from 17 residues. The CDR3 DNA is TGTGCCAGCAGCTTAGCGGCTGGGTTCGGGGTGAACACTGAAGCTTTCTTT. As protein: CASSLAAGFGVNTEAFF.

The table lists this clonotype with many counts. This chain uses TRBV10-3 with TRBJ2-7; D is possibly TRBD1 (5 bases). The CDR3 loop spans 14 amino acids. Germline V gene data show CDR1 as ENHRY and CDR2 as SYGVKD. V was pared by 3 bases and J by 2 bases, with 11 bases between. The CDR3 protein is CAISDGSGPYEQYF. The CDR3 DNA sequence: TGTGCCATCAGTGATGGCTCAGGGCCCTACGAGCAGTACTTC.

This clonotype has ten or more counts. The CDR3 sequence is CASTGTANQPQHF. The CDR3 coding sequence is TGTGCCAGCACCGGGACGGCCAATCAGCCCCAGCATTTT. This chain links TRBV2 with TRBJ1-5; D is perhaps TRBD1 (5 bases). This CDR3 region has 13 residues. Trimming removed 7 bases from V and 3 bases from J, with 10 bases in between. Germline loops: CDR1 SNHLY, CDR2 FYNNEI. Together with reference TRBV2 and TRBJ1-5, the CDR3 gives the full variable domain: EPEVTQTPSHQVTQMGQEVILRCVPISNHLYFYWYRQILGQKVEFLVSFYNNEISEKSEIFDDQFSVERPDGSNFTLKIRSTKLEDSAMYFCASTGTANQPQHFGDGTRLSIL.

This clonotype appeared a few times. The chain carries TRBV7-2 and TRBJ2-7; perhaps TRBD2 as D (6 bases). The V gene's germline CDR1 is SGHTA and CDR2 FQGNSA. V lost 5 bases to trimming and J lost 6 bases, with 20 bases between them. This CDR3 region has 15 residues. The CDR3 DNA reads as TGTGCCAGCAGCCCTAAGACTCCGGGAGCATCCGAGCAGTACTTC. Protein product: CASSPKTPGASEQYF. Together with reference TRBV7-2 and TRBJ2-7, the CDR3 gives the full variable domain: GAGVSQSPSNKVTEKGKDVELRCDPISGHTALYWYRQSLGQGLEFLIYFQGNSAPDKSGLPSDRFSAERTGGSVSTLTIQRTQQEDSAVYLCASSPKTPGASEQYFGPGTRLTVT.

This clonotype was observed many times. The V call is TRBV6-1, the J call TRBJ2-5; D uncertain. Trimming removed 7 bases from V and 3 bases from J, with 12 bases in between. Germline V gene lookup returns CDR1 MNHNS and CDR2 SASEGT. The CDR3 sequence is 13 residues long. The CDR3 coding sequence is TGTGCCAGCACTTGGGTTGGGGAAGAGACCCAGTACTTC. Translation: CASTWVGEETQYF.

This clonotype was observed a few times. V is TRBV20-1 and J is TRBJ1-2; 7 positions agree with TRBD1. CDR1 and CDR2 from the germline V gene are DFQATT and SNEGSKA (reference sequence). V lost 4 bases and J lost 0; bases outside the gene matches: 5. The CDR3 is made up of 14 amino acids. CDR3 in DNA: TGCAGTGCTAATACAGGGGAGTCTAACTATGGCTACACCTTC. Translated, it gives CSANTGESNYGYTF.

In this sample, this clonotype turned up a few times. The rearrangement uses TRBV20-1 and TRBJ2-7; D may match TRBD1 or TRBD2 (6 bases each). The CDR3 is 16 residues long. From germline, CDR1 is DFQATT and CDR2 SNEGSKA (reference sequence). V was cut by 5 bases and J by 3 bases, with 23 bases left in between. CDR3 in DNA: TGCAGTGCTGCCCGGGAGTCCGGGACAACCTACTACGAGCAGTACTTC. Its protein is CSAARESGTTYYEQYF.

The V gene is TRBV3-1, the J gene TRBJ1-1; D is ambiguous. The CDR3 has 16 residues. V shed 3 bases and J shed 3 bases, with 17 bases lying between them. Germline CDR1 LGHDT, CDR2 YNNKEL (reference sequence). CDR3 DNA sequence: TGTGCCAGCAGCCACCCCACCACCGAACCGGACACTGAAGCTTTCTTT. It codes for CASSHPTTEPDTEAFF.

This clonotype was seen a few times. CDR3 sequence (DNA): TGTGCCAGCAGGAGGACAGGCACTCACCCTGGGGCCAACGTCCTGACTTTC. Encoded protein: CASRRTGTHPGANVLTF. The chain couples TRBV2 to TRBJ2-6; 7 nucleotides match TRBD1. Germline V CDR1 and CDR2: SNHLY, FYNNEI. Trimming at V came to 6 bases and at J to 2 bases, leaving 10 bases not matched to a gene. The CDR3 consists of 17 residues.

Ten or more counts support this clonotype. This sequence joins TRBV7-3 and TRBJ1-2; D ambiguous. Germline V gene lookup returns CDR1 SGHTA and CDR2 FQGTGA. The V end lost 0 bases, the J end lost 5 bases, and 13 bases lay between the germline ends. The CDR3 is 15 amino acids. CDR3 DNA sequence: TGTGCCAGCAGCTTAACACCAGCTTACGATTATGGCTACACCTTC. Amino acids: CASSLTPAYDYGYTF. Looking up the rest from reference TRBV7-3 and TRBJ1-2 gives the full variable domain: GAGVSQTPSNKVTEKGKYVELRCDPISGHTALYWYRQSLGQGPEFLIYFQGTGAADDSGLPNDRFFAVRPEGSVSTLKIQRTERGDSAVYLCASSLTPAYDYGYTFGSGTRLTVV.